One sample yielded the 27 T cell receptor beta chains listed below, sequenced in a study of T cells in Graves' hyperthyroidism and ophthalmopathy. TCR beta CDR3 regions were amplified from RNA transcripts. TCR CDR3 underwent first-round RT-PCR with the HTBI primer set. MiXCR, applied by TCRdb to the multiplex PCR reads, yields one record per CDR3 protein. The repertoire holds 650,000 to 750,000 distinct CDR3 sequences, with 12% to 15% as singletons. The sample was blood. The receptors come from a woman aged 18-35 years with Graves' hyperthyroidism.

The V and J genes are TRBV5-5 and TRBJ2-1; TRBD2 is a possible D gene (5 bases). Trimming cost V 0 bases and J 8 bases, with 15 bases left between them. Germline-derived CDR1 and CDR2 are SGHKS and YYEKEE (reference sequence). The CDR3 has 15 amino acids. The CDR3 DNA follows: TGTGCCAGCAGCTTGGTATTACGGGATAGGGATGAGCAGTTCTTC. Its protein product is CASSLVLRDRDEQFF.

The genes are TRBV6-4 and TRBJ2-3; D unclear. V was pared by 2 bases and J by 0 bases, with 6 bases between. CDR3 length equals 14 residues. Germline CDR1 is MRHNA and CDR2 is SNTAGT. This CDR3 reads CASSDGSSTDTQYF. In DNA, the CDR3 is TGTGCCAGCAGTGACGGAAGCAGCACAGATACGCAGTATTTT.

Ten or more counts support this clonotype. The gene calls are TRBV6-1 and TRBJ2-1; 11 bases align to TRBD2. V trimming: 3 bases; J trimming: 6 bases; junction bases outside the gene matches: 10. Per germline, CDR1 MNHNS and CDR2 SASEGT. This CDR3 region has 17 residues. The CDR3 sequence is CASSDRTSGRGVNEQFF. For the CDR3, the DNA is TGTGCCAGCAGTGATAGGACTAGCGGGCGGGGTGTCAATGAGCAGTTCTTC.

V usage is TRBV6-1 and J usage is TRBJ1-1; perhaps TRBD1 as D (6 bases). The germline V gene encodes CDR1 MNHNS and CDR2 SASEGT. The CDR3 sequence is 14 residues long. The V and J ends lost 6 bases and 7 bases respectively, with 18 bases between them. The CDR3 region has the DNA TGTGCCAGCAGGTCGGGGGGGGCGAGTGGTGAAGCTTTCTTT. Its protein is CASRSGGASGEAFF.

This clonotype has more than one count but fewer than ten. The chain combines TRBV6-1 with TRBJ1-2, with 10 positions matching TRBD1. V lost 10 bases to trimming and J lost 8 bases; unmatched junction nucleotides: 10. The CDR3 is 13 residues long. Germline V gene lookup returns CDR1 MNHNS and CDR2 SASEGT. CDR3 DNA sequence: TGTGCCACCAGGACAGGGGGACCTAACGGCTACACCTTC. Amino acids: CATRTGGPNGYTF.

The V and J genes are TRBV6-2 or TRBV6-3 and TRBJ1-1; no definite D call. Per the germline V gene, CDR1 is MNHEY and CDR2 is SVGEGT. Trimming removed 7 bases at V and 1 base at J, with 4 bases between. This CDR3 comprises 11 residues. Here the CDR3 reads CASTWNTEAFF. In DNA form, the CDR3 reads TGTGCCAGCACTTGGAACACTGAAGCTTTCTTT.

This clonotype appeared many times. This chain uses TRBV2 with TRBJ2-7, with 9 bases identical to TRBD1. Trimming took 4 bases from V and 0 from J; bases not matched to a gene: 10. This CDR3 spans 17 amino acids. Germline CDR1 and CDR2: SNHLY and FYNNEI. CDR3 nucleotide sequence: TGTGCCAGCAGTGTTGATTCGACAGGGGGTAGCTCCTACGAGCAGTACTTC. Amino acids: CASSVDSTGGSSYEQYF.

This clonotype has a count of ten or more. The rearrangement joins TRBV12-3 or TRBV12-4 to TRBJ1-6; D unresolved. This CDR3 has 14 amino acids. Between the trimmed V and J ends, which lost 5 bases and 0 bases, there was a span of 5 bases. This CDR3 reads CASSPSSYNSPLHF. For the CDR3, the DNA is TGTGCCAGCAGTCCGTCCTCCTATAATTCACCCCTCCACTTT.

The chain couples TRBV9 to TRBJ2-2; D not resolved. The CDR3 runs 12 residues. The germline V gene has CDR1 SGDLS and CDR2 YYNGEE. V lost 6 bases, J lost 3 bases, and 6 bases lay in between. The CDR3 nucleotides read TGTGCCAGCAACTCTTACACCGGGGAGCTGTTTTTT. As protein: CASNSYTGELFF.

The table lists this clonotype with many counts. The J gene is TRBJ1-1, the V gene TRBV11-3, with D perhaps matching TRBD1 (6 bases). Germline CDR1 SGHNT, CDR2 YENEEA. Trimming shortened V by 5 bases and J by 7 bases, and 14 bases separated the two germline ends. This CDR3 has 13 amino acids. CDR3 sequence reads: CASSTGTTGEAFF. The CDR3 coding sequence is TGTGCCAGCAGCACCGGGACAACGGGTGAAGCTTTCTTT.

Worth noting for this clonotype: A much larger clone differs from this one at a single base, so this may be a read error. This chain connects TRBV29-1 to TRBJ1-1; possible D gene TRBD1, 6 bases. CDR1 and CDR2 from the germline V gene are SQVTM and ANQGSEA. V shed 7 bases and J shed 5 bases, with 14 bases lying between them. CDR3 size: 12 residues. As DNA, the CDR3 is TGCAGCGGGGGGCGTTCGGGGACTGAAGCTTTCTTT. Translating it yields CSGGRSGTEAFF.

The table lists this clonotype with many counts. The J gene is TRBJ2-5, the V gene TRBV3-1, with 9 bases aligning to TRBD1. The CDR3 is 14 amino acids. The germline V gene has CDR1 LGHDT and CDR2 YNNKEL (reference sequence). The trim removed 5 bases at V and 3 bases at J, leaving 4 bases unmatched. For the CDR3, the DNA is TGTGCCAGCAGCTCCCGGGACAGGGAAGAGACCCAGTACTTC. Residues: CASSSRDREETQYF.

V is TRBV25-1 and J is TRBJ1-2; D ambiguous. The CDR3 length is 15 residues. Germline assignment: CDR1 MGHDK and CDR2 SYGVNS. Trimming removed 3 bases at V and 6 bases at J, with 17 bases between. CDR3 DNA sequence: TGTGCCAGCAGTGATTCCCCCGACGGATACAATGGCTACACCTTC. As protein: CASSDSPDGYNGYTF.

The V and J genes are TRBV4-3 and TRBJ1-1; D perhaps matches TRBD1 (6 bases). Per the germline V gene, CDR1 is LGHNA and CDR2 is YSLEER. V shed 5 bases and J shed 4 bases, with 20 bases lying between them. This CDR3 spans 16 amino acids. The CDR3 nucleotides are TGCGCCAGCAGCTATTCCCGAACAGGGTCTCGCACTGAAGCTTTCTTT. The encoded protein is CASSYSRTGSRTEAFF.

This clonotype came up many times. The chain recombines TRBV2 with TRBJ1-2; no firm D call. V dropped 2 bases and J dropped 0 bases, with 10 bases sitting between them. Per the germline V gene, CDR1 is SNHLY and CDR2 is FYNNEI. This CDR3 spans 15 amino acids. The CDR3 DNA follows: TGTGCCAGCAGTGAAAACGGTTTCACTAACTATGGCTACACCTTC. This translates into CASSENGFTNYGYTF.

Concerning this clonotype itself: Given a much more abundant clone one base away, this may be a read error. This chain uses TRBV12-3 or TRBV12-4 with TRBJ2-5; 12 positions match TRBD2. This CDR3 contains 17 residues. The junction had 14 bases not matched to a gene; V was cut back by 8 bases and J by 4 bases. The CDR3 nucleotides are TGTGCCAGCCGCAGGGGAGCTAGCGGGGGGGCCGGAGAGACCCAGTACTTC. Residues: CASRRGASGGAGETQYF.

This clonotype was counted many times. The gene calls are TRBV2 and TRBJ2-1; tentative D call: TRBD1 (7 bases). The germline V gene encodes CDR1 SNHLY and CDR2 FYNNEI. Trimming cost V 6 bases and J 10 bases, with 13 bases left between them. The CDR3 sequence is 12 residues long. The CDR3 DNA sequence: TGTGCCAGCAGCGGAGGGGGCAGAGAGCAGTTCTTC. Protein: CASSGGGREQFF.

A remark on this clonotype: This may be a read error: a much more frequent sequence differs by one nucleotide. The chain uses TRBV12-3 or TRBV12-4 and TRBJ2-1, with 8 bases identical to TRBD2. The V segment lost 2 bases and the J segment 12 bases; nucleotides outside the gene matches: 6. CDR3 length equals 13 residues. The CDR3 reads CASSLFGGEMQFF. CDR3 coding DNA: TGTGCCAGCAGTTTATTCGGGGGGGAGATGCAGTTCTTC.

This clonotype has at least ten counts. Written as DNA, the CDR3 is TGCAGTGCTAGACCCCGCGCGCAACTGAGCTATGGCTACACCTTC. Its translation is CSARPRAQLSYGYTF. This sequence joins TRBV20-1 and TRBJ1-2; D not resolved. Germline V gene data show CDR1 as DFQATT and CDR2 as SNEGSKA (reference sequence). V lost 2 bases, J lost 4 bases, and 17 bases lay in between. CDR3 length: 15 amino acids.

This clonotype has ten or more counts. The chain recombines TRBV7-8 with TRBJ2-1; D remains unclear. The CDR3 contains 16 residues. From germline, CDR1 is SGHVS and CDR2 FQNEAQ. V was shortened by 5 bases and J by 6 bases, with 20 bases between the two germline ends. CDR3 in DNA: TGTGCCAGCAGCGATTTGGATGGGAACGTGCTCAATGAGCAGTTCTTC. It encodes CASSDLDGNVLNEQFF.

This clonotype was found many times. The rearrangement joins TRBV7-8 to TRBJ2-1, with TRBD2 matching over 8 bases. V trimming: 8 bases; J trimming: 3 bases; junction bases outside the gene matches: 9. This CDR3 spans 15 amino acids. Germline CDR1 SGHVS, CDR2 FQNEAQ. The CDR3 coding sequence is TGTGCCAGCGAACGCTATGCGGGAGGCTACAATGAGCAGTTCTTC. Protein: CASERYAGGYNEQFF.

For this clonotype: It may be a read error: a sequence one base away is much more abundant. The chain joins TRBV6-1 to TRBJ1-1; no clear D. Germline-derived CDR1 and CDR2 are MNHNS and SASEGT. The V end was cut by 2 bases, the J end by 10 bases, with 11 bases between. The CDR3 runs 12 residues. CDR3 in amino acids: CASSERSNLAFF. The CDR3 coding sequence is TGTGCCAGCAGTGAAAGGAGCAACTTAGCTTTCTTT.

This clonotype showed up many times. The chain joins TRBV28 to TRBJ2-1; D might be TRBD2 (6 bases). The germline V gene encodes CDR1 MDHEN and CDR2 SYDVKM. This CDR3 region has 17 residues. V lost 10 bases and J lost 0, with 22 bases in between. This CDR3 is CATYGASELSSYNEQFF. As DNA, the CDR3 is TGTGCCACATATGGGGCTAGCGAGCTTAGCTCCTACAATGAGCAGTTCTTC.

The V and J genes are TRBV7-9 and TRBJ2-2; 8 nucleotides align to TRBD2. CDR3 length: 17 residues. With 2 bases clipped from V and 2 bases from J, the junction kept 7 bases outside the gene matches. Germline V CDR1 and CDR2: SEHNR, FQNEAQ (reference sequence). CDR3 sequence reads: CASSLTLAGPNTGELFF. The CDR3, as DNA: TGTGCCAGCAGCTTAACCCTAGCGGGCCCCAACACCGGGGAGCTGTTTTTT.

The chain recombines TRBV9 with TRBJ2-4, with 7 positions matching TRBD2. Germline trimming cut 3 bases from V and 0 bases from J; bases unmatched to any gene: 6. The CDR3 totals 16 residues. Germline lookup yields CDR1 SGDLS and CDR2 YYNGEE. CDR3 nucleotide sequence: TGTGCCAGCAGCGCTGGGGGGGGGATAGCCAAAAACATTCAGTACTTC. Protein product: CASSAGGGIAKNIQYF. Based on the CDR3 plus reference TRBV9 and TRBJ2-4, the full variable domain is DSGVTQTPKHLITATGQRVTLRCSPRSGDLSVYWYQQSLDQGLQFLIQYYNGEERAKGNILERFSAQQFPDLHSELNLSSLELGDSALYFCASSAGGGIAKNIQYFGAGTRLSVL.

This chain connects TRBV6-2 or TRBV6-3 to TRBJ1-1; D ambiguous. The CDR3 length is 14 residues. The germline V and J ends were trimmed by 6 bases and 6 bases, with 17 bases remaining between them. Germline loops: CDR1 MNHEY, CDR2 SVGEGT. The CDR3 nucleotides are TGTGCCAGCAGGCCTAACATCGGGAAGGCTGAAGCTTTCTTT. This encodes CASRPNIGKAEAFF.

V and J are TRBV7-7 and TRBJ2-3; a weak D match, TRBD2 (5 bases). CDR1 is SSHAT and CDR2 is FNYEAQ in the germline V gene (reference sequence). V shed 11 bases and J shed 1 base, with 13 bases lying between them. The CDR3 sequence is 13 residues long. The CDR3 loop reads CALGEGRTDTQYF. The CDR3 DNA reads TGTGCCCTCGGCGAGGGCCGCACAGATACGCAGTATTTT.